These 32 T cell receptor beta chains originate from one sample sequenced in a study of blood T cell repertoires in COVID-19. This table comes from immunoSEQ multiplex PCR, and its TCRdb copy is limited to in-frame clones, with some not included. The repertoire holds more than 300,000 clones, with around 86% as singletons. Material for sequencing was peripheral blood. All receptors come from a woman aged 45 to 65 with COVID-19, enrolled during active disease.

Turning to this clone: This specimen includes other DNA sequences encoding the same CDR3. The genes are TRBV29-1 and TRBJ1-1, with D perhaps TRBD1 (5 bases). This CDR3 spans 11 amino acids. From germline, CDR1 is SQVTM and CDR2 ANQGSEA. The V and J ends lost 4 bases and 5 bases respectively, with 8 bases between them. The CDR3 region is CSVVRQTEAFF. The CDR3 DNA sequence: TGCAGCGTTGTGAGACAGACTGAAGCTTTCTTT.

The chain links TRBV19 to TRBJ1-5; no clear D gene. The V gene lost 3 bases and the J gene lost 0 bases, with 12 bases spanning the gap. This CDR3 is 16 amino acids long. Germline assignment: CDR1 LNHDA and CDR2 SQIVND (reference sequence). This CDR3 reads CASSIRRTYSNQPQHF. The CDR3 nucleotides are TGTGCCAGTAGTATTCGACGGACTTATAGCAATCAGCCCCAGCATTTT.

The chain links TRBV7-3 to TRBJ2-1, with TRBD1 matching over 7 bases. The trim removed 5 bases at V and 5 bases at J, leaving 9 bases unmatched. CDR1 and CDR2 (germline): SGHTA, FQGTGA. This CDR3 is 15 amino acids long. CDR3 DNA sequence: TGTGCCAGCAGCGCCCGGACAGGACGGAACAATGAGCAGTTCTTC. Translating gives CASSARTGRNNEQFF.

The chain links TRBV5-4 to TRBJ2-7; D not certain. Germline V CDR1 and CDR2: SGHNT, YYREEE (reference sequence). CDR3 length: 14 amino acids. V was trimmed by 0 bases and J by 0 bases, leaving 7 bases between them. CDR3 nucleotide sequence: TGTGCCAGCAGCTTGGCTCCGAGCTCCTACGAGCAGTACTTC. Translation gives CASSLAPSSYEQYF.

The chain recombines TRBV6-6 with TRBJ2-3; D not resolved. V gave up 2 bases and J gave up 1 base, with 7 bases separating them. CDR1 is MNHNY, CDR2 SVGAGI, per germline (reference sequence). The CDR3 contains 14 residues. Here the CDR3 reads CASSYGGGTDTQYF. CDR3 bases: TGTGCCAGCAGTTACGGCGGTGGCACAGATACGCAGTATTTT.

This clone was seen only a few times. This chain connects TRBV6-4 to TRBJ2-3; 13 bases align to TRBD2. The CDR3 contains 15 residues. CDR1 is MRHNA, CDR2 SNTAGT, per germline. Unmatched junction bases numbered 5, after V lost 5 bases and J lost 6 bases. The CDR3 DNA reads TGTGCCAGCAGTCAACTAGCGGGAGGGGAGGATACGCAGTATTTT. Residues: CASSQLAGGEDTQYF.

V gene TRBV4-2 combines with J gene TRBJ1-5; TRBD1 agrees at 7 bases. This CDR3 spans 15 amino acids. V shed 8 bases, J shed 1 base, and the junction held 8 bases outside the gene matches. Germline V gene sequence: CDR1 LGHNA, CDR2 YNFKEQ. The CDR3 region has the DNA TGTGCCAGCCTCCAGGGGGTGACGAGCAATCAGCCCCAGCATTTT. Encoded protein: CASLQGVTSNQPQHF.

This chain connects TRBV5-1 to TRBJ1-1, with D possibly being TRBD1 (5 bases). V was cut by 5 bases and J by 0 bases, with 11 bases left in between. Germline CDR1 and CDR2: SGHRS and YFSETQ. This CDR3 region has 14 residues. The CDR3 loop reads CASRVQGMNTEAFF. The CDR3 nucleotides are TGCGCCAGCAGAGTCCAGGGCATGAACACTGAAGCTTTCTTT. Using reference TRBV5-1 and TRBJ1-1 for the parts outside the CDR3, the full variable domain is KAGVTQTPRYLIKTRGQQVTLSCSPISGHRSVSWYQQTPGQGLQFLFEYFSETQRNKGNFPGRFSGRQFSNSRSEMNVSTLELGDSALYLCASRVQGMNTEAFFGQGTRLTVV.

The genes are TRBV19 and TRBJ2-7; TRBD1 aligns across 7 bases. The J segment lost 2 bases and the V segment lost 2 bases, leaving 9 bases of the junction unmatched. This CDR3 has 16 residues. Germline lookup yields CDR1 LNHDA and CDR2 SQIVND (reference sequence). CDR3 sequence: CASSIWGTEKTYEQYF. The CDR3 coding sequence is TGTGCCAGTAGTATATGGGGGACAGAAAAAACCTACGAGCAGTACTTC.

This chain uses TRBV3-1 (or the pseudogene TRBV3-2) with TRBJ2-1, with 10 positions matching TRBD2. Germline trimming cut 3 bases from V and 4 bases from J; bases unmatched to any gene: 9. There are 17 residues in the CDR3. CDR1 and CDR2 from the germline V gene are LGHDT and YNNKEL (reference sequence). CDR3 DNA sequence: TGTGCCAGCAGCCACCTAAGCGGGAGGGGAATTTACAATGAGCAGTTCTTC. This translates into CASSHLSGRGIYNEQFF.

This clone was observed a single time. CDR3 protein: CASRALAGGIINEQFF. The CDR3 nucleotides are TGTGCCAGCAGGGCACTAGCGGGAGGGATCATCAATGAGCAGTTCTTC. The rearrangement links TRBV7-2 to TRBJ2-1; 13 positions match TRBD2. Germline V gene sequence: CDR1 SGHTA, CDR2 FQGNSA. The CDR3 spans 16 residues. J was trimmed by 6 bases and V by 6 bases; bases with no gene match: 8.

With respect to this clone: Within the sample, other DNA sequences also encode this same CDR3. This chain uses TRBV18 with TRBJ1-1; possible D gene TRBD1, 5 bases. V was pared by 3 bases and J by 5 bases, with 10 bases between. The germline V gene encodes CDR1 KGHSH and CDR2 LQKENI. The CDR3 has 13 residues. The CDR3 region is CASSPGGVTEAFF. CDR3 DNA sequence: TGTGCCAGCTCACCGGGAGGGGTGACTGAAGCTTTCTTT.

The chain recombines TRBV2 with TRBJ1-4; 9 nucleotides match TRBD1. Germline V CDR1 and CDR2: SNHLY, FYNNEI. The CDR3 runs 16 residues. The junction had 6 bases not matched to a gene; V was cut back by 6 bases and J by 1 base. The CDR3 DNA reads TGTGCCAGCAGCCTGGACAGGGGCGGAACTAATGAAAAACTGTTTTTT. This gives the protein CASSLDRGGTNEKLFF.

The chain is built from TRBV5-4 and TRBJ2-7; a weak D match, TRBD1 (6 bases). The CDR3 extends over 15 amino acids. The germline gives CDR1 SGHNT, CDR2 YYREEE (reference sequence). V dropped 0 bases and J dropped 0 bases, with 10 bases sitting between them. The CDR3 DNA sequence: TGTGCCAGCAGCTTGGCCGACAGGAGCTCCTACGAGCAGTACTTC. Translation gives CASSLADRSSYEQYF.

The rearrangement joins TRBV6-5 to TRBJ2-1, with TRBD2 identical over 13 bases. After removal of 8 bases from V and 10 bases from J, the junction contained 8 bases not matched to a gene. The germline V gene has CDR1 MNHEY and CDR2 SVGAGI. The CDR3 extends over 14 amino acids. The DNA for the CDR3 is TGTGCCAGCCTGGGACTAGCGGGATTAGCAGAGCAGTTCTTC. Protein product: CASLGLAGLAEQFF.

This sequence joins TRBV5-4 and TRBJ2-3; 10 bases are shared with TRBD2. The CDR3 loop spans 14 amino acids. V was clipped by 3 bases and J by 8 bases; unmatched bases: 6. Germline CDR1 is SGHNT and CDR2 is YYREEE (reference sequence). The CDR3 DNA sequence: TGTGCCAGCAGCTCTCTAGCGGGAGTAGGTACGCAGTATTTT. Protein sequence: CASSSLAGVGTQYF.

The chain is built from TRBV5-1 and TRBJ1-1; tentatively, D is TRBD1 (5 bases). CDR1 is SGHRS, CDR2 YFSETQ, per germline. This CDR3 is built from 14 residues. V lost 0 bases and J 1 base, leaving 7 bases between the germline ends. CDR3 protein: CASSLGGQNTEAFF. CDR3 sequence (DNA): TGCGCCAGCAGCTTGGGTGGACAGAACACTGAAGCTTTCTTT.

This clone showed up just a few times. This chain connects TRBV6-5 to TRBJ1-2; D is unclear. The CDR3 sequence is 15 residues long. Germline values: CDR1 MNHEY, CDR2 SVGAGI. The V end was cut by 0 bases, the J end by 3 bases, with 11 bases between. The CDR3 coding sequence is TGTGCCAGCAGTTACTCGATCCCTCCAGACTATGGCTACACCTTC. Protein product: CASSYSIPPDYGYTF.

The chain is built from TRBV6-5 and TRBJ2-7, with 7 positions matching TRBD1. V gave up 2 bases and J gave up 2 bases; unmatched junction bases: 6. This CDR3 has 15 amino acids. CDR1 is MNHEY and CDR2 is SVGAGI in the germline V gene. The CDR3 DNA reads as TGTGCCAGCAGTTACGGGGCAGGGGGAGCCTACGAGCAGTACTTC. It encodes CASSYGAGGAYEQYF.

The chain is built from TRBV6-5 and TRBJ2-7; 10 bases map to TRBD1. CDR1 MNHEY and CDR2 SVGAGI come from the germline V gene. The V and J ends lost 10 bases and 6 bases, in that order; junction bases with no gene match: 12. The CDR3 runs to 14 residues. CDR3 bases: TGTGCCACCGGGCCGGGACAGGGGCGTATCGAGCAGTACTTC. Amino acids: CATGPGQGRIEQYF.

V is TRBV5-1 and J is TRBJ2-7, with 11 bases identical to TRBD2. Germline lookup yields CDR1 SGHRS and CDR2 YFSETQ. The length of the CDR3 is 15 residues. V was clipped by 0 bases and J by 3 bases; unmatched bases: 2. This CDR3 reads CASSLEGTSGYEQYF. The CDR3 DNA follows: TGCGCCAGCAGCTTGGAAGGGACTAGCGGCTACGAGCAGTACTTC.

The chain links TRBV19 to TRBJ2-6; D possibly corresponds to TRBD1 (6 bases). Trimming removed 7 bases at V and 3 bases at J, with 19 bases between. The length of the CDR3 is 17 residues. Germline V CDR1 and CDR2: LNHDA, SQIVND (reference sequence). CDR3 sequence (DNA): TGTGCCAGTAAAGAGGTCAGGGGTTTACTTGGGGCCAACGTCCTGACTTTC. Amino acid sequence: CASKEVRGLLGANVLTF.

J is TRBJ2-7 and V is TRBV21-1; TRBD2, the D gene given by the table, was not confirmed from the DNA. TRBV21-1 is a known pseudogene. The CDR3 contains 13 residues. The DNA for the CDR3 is TGTGCCAGCAGCACTACGATCTCCTACGAGCAGTACTTC. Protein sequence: CASSTTISYEQYF.

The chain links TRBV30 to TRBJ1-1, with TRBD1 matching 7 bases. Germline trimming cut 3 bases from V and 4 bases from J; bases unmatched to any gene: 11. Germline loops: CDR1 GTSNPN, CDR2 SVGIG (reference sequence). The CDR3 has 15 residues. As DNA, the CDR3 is TGTGCCTGGAGGATCCGACAGGGCGGAGGCACTGAAGCTTTCTTT. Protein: CAWRIRQGGGTEAFF.

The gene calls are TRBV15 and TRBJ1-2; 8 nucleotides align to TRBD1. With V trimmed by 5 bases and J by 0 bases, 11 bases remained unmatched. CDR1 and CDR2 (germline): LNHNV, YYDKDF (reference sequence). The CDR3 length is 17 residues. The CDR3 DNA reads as TGTGCCACCAGCGGGGGGACAGGATCATTAACTAACTATGGCTACACCTTC. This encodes CATSGGTGSLTNYGYTF.

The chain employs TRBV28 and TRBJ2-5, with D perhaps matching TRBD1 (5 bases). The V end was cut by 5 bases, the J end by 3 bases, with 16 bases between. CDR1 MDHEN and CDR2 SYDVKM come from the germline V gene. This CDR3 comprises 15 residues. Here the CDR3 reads CASSPPWGQEETQYF. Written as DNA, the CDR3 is TGTGCCAGCAGTCCCCCATGGGGCCAAGAAGAGACCCAGTACTTC.

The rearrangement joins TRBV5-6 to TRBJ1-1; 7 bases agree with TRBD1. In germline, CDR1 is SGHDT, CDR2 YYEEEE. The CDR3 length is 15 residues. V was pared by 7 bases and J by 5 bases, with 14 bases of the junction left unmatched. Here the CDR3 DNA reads TGTGCCAGCTGGGTGGGGGACAGAAGAGAGACTGAAGCTTTCTTT. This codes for CASWVGDRRETEAFF.

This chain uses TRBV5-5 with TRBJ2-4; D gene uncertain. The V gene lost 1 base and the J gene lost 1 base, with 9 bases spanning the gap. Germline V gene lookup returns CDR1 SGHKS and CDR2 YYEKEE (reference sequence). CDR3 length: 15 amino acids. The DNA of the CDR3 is TGTGCCAGCAGCTTGCCCCCCGGGGCCAAAAACATTCAGTACTTC. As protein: CASSLPPGAKNIQYF.

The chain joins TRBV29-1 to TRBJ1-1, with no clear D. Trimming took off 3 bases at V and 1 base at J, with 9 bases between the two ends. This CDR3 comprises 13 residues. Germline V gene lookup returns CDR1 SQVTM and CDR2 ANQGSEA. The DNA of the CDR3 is TGCAGCGTTGATAACGGTGAGAACACTGAAGCTTTCTTT. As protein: CSVDNGENTEAFF. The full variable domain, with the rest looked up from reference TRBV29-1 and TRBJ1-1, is SAVISQKPSRDICQRGTSLTIQCQVDSQVTMMFWYRQQPGQSLTLIATANQGSEATYESGFVIDKFPISRPNLTFSTLTVSNMSPEDSSIYLCSVDNGENTEAFFGQGTRLTVV.

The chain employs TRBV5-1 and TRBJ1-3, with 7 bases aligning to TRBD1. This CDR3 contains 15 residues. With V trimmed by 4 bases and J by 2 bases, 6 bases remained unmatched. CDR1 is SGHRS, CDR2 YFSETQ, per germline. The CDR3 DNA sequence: TGCGCCAGCAGCCGACAGGGTGAACCTGGAAACACCATATATTTT. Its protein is CASSRQGEPGNTIYF. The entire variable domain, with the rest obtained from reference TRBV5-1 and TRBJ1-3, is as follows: KAGVTQTPRYLIKTRGQQVTLSCSPISGHRSVSWYQQTPGQGLQFLFEYFSETQRNKGNFPGRFSGRQFSNSRSEMNVSTLELGDSALYLCASSRQGEPGNTIYFGEGSWLTVV.

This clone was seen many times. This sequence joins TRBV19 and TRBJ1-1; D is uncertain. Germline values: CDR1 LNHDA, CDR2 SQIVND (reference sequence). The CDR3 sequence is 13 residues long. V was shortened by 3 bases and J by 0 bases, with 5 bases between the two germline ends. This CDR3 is CASSMFLNTEAFF. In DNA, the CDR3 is TGTGCCAGTAGTATGTTCTTGAACACTGAAGCTTTCTTT.

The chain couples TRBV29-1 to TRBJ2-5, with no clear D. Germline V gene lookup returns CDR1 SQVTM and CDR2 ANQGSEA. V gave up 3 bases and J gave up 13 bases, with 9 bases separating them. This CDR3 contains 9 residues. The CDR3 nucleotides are TGCAGCGTTGAGGGCTCCCGGTACTTC. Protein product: CSVEGSRYF.